The 25 T cell receptor beta chains in this list originate from one sample, sequenced in a study of early T cells in non-severe SARS-CoV-2 infection (dated by TCRdb to the early 2020s). Preparation of the library involved 5' RACE. Sequencing instrument: NextSeq 500. Starting from the raw public reads, TCRdb applied fastp trimming at Q25, assembled clones with MiXCR and retained in-frame beta chains. Records with the same CDR3 protein are collapsed into one entry carrying the most frequent genes and DNA. Counted in this sample were roughly 54,000 distinct CDR3 sequences; over 5% of them appeared once. Roughly 6.4% of the sample is in the top ten clones. Sequencing input: whole blood. The receptors were sampled from an adult who was a healthcare worker with PCR-confirmed SARS-CoV-2 infection or an uninfected control (not recorded which).

This clonotype was picked up many times. V gene TRBV19 combines with J gene TRBJ2-6; perhaps TRBD2 as D (6 bases). Germline V CDR1 and CDR2: LNHDA, SQIVND (reference sequence). This CDR3 contains 22 residues. Trimming pared 3 bases from V and 0 bases from J, leaving 27 bases between. The CDR3 is CASSIPAVMGGSRRSGANVLTF. In DNA, the CDR3 is TGTGCCAGTAGTATTCCGGCCGTTATGGGGGGATCCCGCCGCTCTGGGGCCAACGTCCTGACTTTC.

The gene calls are TRBV3-1 and TRBJ2-3; 11 nucleotides line up with TRBD2. Germline V gene lookup returns CDR1 LGHDT and CDR2 YNNKEL (reference sequence). This CDR3 is 16 amino acids long. V lost 1 base to trimming and J lost 0 bases; unmatched junction nucleotides: 0. The CDR3 coding sequence is TGTGCCAGCAGCCAAGTAGCGGGGGGGAGCACAGATACGCAGTATTTT. As protein: CASSQVAGGSTDTQYF.

The CDR3 DNA sequence: TGTGCCAGCAGCCCCGGCGGGGGCGGCACGTATGGCTACACCTTC. It encodes CASSPGGGGTYGYTF. The J gene is TRBJ1-2, the V gene TRBV5-4, with a tentative D call TRBD1 (6 bases). Germline loops: CDR1 SGHNT, CDR2 YYREEE (reference sequence). Trimming took off 4 bases at V and 5 bases at J, with 18 bases between the two ends. The CDR3 has 15 residues.

This clonotype turned up a few times. The gene calls are TRBV2 and TRBJ2-7, with TRBD2 matching 7 bases. The CDR3 length is 12 residues. Germline V CDR1 and CDR2: SNHLY, FYNNEI. Trimming took 6 bases from V and 6 from J; bases not matched to a gene: 5. CDR3 sequence (DNA): TGTGCCAGCAGAGCGGGAACGGCCGAGCAGTACTTC. Translated: CASRAGTAEQYF.

This clonotype has ten or more counts. The genes are TRBV30 and TRBJ2-3; either TRBD1 or TRBD2 may fit D (6 bases each). The germline CDR1 and CDR2 sequences are GTSNPN and SVGIG (reference sequence). This CDR3 contains 13 residues. V dropped 8 bases and J dropped 4 bases, with 16 bases sitting between them. CDR3 region: CARGRRGSDTQYF. In nucleotides, the CDR3 is TGTGCCCGAGGGCGGAGGGGGTCAGATACGCAGTATTTT.

The rearrangement uses TRBV7-9 and TRBJ2-2; D unresolved. Per germline, CDR1 SEHNR and CDR2 FQNEAQ (reference sequence). Trimming pared 5 bases from V and 5 bases from J, leaving 9 bases between. This CDR3 contains 13 residues. The CDR3 sequence: CASSGRMTGELFF. CDR3 nucleotide sequence: TGTGCCAGCAGCGGCCGTATGACCGGGGAGCTGTTTTTT.

This clonotype was counted a few times. The chain is built from TRBV24-1 and TRBJ2-3; no clear D gene. This CDR3 has 14 residues. CDR1 is KGHDR, CDR2 SFDVKD, per germline. With 3 bases removed from V and 5 bases from J, the gap between germline ends came to 11 bases. The CDR3 here is CATSDVISGDTQYF. The CDR3 DNA reads TGTGCCACCAGTGATGTTATAAGTGGAGATACGCAGTATTTT.

The chain is built from TRBV5-8 and TRBJ2-7; D is unclear. The CDR3 has 14 amino acids. V lost 2 bases to trimming and J lost 7 bases, with 16 bases between them. From germline, CDR1 is SGHTS and CDR2 YDEGEE. In DNA, the CDR3 is TGTGCCAGCAGCTTACTCGCCTCACCGCTTGAGCAGTACTTC. This gives the protein CASSLLASPLEQYF.

The V gene is TRBV5-1, the J gene TRBJ2-7; 9 bases match TRBD1. V gave up 4 bases and J gave up 7 bases; unmatched junction bases: 6. Germline V lookup: CDR1 SGHRS, CDR2 YFSETQ. CDR3 length: 13 residues. The CDR3 region has the DNA TGCGCCAGCAGCCGGGACAGGGTCGAGGAGCAGTACTTC. Protein sequence: CASSRDRVEEQYF.

There are a few counts of this clonotype. The DNA for the CDR3 is TGTGCCAGCAGAATACAGGGAGATCAGCCCCAGCATTTT. Protein: CASRIQGDQPQHF. The rearrangement links TRBV12-3 or TRBV12-4 to TRBJ1-5, with TRBD1 as a possible D gene (6 bases). V lost 6 bases and J 5 bases, leaving 11 bases between the germline ends. The CDR3 extends over 13 amino acids.

The chain employs TRBV20-1 and TRBJ2-2; 8 bases match TRBD2. The CDR3 contains 14 residues. With 6 bases clipped from V and 3 bases from J, the junction kept 6 bases outside the gene matches. Per germline, CDR1 DFQATT and CDR2 SNEGSKA (reference sequence). The CDR3 DNA reads as TGCAGTGCCCCCGGGAGGGATCACACCGGGGAGCTGTTTTTT. Protein product: CSAPGRDHTGELFF.

This sequence joins TRBV20-1 and TRBJ1-4; D remains ambiguous. CDR3 length: 15 amino acids. The germline V gene encodes CDR1 DFQATT and CDR2 SNEGSKA (reference sequence). The V end lost 1 base, the J end lost 8 bases, and 17 bases lay between the germline ends. CDR3 amino acids: CSARARAFGGEKLFF. CDR3 bases: TGCAGTGCTAGAGCCCGGGCCTTCGGAGGCGAAAAACTGTTTTTT.

This chain links TRBV7-9 with TRBJ2-2; 9 nucleotides agree with TRBD1. V dropped 6 bases and J dropped 6; count of bases not matched to a gene: 8. The CDR3 runs to 15 residues. Looked up from germline, CDR1 is SEHNR and CDR2 is FQNEAQ (reference sequence). The CDR3 region has the DNA TGTGCCAGCAGTGCCGGGACAGGGTTTTCCGGGGAGCTGTTTTTT. This encodes CASSAGTGFSGELFF.

CDR3 sequence (DNA): TGTGCCAGCAGCCCTGGACTAGACGGCACCGGGGAGCTGTTTTTT. Translation gives CASSPGLDGTGELFF. The chain carries TRBV5-6 and TRBJ2-2; 7 bases map to TRBD2. Per the germline V gene, CDR1 is SGHDT and CDR2 is YYEEEE. V was clipped by 4 bases and J by 4 bases; unmatched bases: 7. CDR3 length: 15 amino acids.

This clonotype was observed a few times. V gene TRBV7-2 combines with J gene TRBJ1-2; D ambiguous. Trimming left V 3 bases short and J 3 bases short, with 23 bases between. This CDR3 comprises 18 residues. The germline gives CDR1 SGHTA, CDR2 FQGNSA. For the CDR3, the DNA is TGTGCCAGCAGCTTCGAGCTGGCGGACCGACCAGAGGACTATGGCTACACCTTC. Its protein is CASSFELADRPEDYGYTF.

This clonotype was counted ten times or more. This chain joins TRBV3-1 and TRBJ2-5; TRBD2 matches at 8 bases. Per the germline V gene, CDR1 is LGHDT and CDR2 is YNNKEL (reference sequence). The CDR3 totals 15 residues. V shed 2 bases and J 3 bases; nucleotides not matched to a gene: 5. In DNA form, the CDR3 reads TGTGCCAGCAGCCAATTGCCGGGGGGGGAAGAGACCCAGTACTTC. It specifies CASSQLPGGEETQYF.

This clonotype was counted many times. The rearrangement joins TRBV20-1 to TRBJ2-7; D might be TRBD1 (5 bases). The CDR3 has 15 amino acids. Germline CDR1 is DFQATT and CDR2 is SNEGSKA (reference sequence). The ends were cut back, 3 bases at V and 4 bases at J, with 19 bases in the middle. DNA of the CDR3: TGCAGTGCTAGGACATTGGGAACAGGCCTTTACGAGCAGTACTTC. Protein sequence: CSARTLGTGLYEQYF.

This clonotype has a count of ten or more. The rearrangement uses TRBV7-9 and TRBJ1-2; no clear D. The CDR3 has 14 residues. Trimming took off 1 base at V and 8 bases at J, with 14 bases between the two ends. Germline CDR1 and CDR2: SEHNR and FQNEAQ (reference sequence). Here the CDR3 DNA reads TGTGCCAGCAGCTTAGATTATAGGGTTCAAGGCTACACCTTC. Amino acid sequence: CASSLDYRVQGYTF.

The rearrangement links TRBV21-1 to TRBJ2-5; TRBD1 is the table's D call, not checked against the DNA. TRBV21-1 is listed as a pseudogene. This CDR3 contains 13 residues. CDR3 loop: CASNPVLTETQYF. CDR3 nucleotides: TGTGCCAGCAACCCGGTTCTCACAGAGACCCAGTACTTC.

Ten or more counts support this clonotype. The chain combines TRBV7-8 with TRBJ1-1; tentatively, D is TRBD1 (6 bases). Germline V gives CDR1 SGHVS, CDR2 FQNEAQ. V lost 7 bases and J lost 13, with 16 bases in between. The length of the CDR3 is 11 residues. Here the CDR3 DNA reads TGTGCCAGCACAGGGGTTTCAGGGGATTTCTTT. Amino acids: CASTGVSGDFF. Variable domain in full (rest from reference TRBV7-8 and TRBJ1-1): GAGVSQSPRYKVAKRGQDVALRCDPISGHVSLFWYQQALGQGPEFLTYFQNEAQLDKSGLPSDRFFAERPEGSVSTLKIQRTQQEDSAVYLCASTGVSGDFFGQGTRLTVV.

This chain links TRBV5-1 with TRBJ2-2; maybe TRBD1 (6 bases). CDR1 and CDR2 (germline): SGHRS, YFSETQ. This CDR3 is 14 amino acids long. Deletions cut 0 bases from V and 7 bases from J, with 10 bases between. The CDR3 is CASSLVSGDGELFF. The CDR3 DNA is TGCGCCAGCAGCTTGGTCTCAGGGGACGGGGAGCTGTTTTTT.

The V gene is TRBV5-6, the J gene TRBJ2-3; 8 bases agree with TRBD1. Germline V gene lookup returns CDR1 SGHDT and CDR2 YYEEEE. The V segment lost 4 bases and the J segment 1 base; nucleotides outside the gene matches: 5. This CDR3 spans 15 amino acids. The DNA for the CDR3 is TGTGCCAGCAGCGCAGACAGGGGAGGCACAGATACGCAGTATTTT. Its protein product is CASSADRGGTDTQYF. Full variable domain (outside the CDR3, taken from reference TRBV5-6 and TRBJ2-3): DAGVTQSPTHLIKTRGQQVTLRCSPKSGHDTVSWYQQALGQGPQFIFQYYEEEERQRGNFPDRFSGHQFPNYSSELNVNALLLGDSALYLCASSADRGGTDTQYFGPGTRLTVL.

Comments on this clonotype: This sequence may be a read error, since a much larger clone differs from it by one base. The J gene is TRBJ1-2, the V gene TRBV6-1; D is unresolved. This CDR3 is built from 14 residues. Per the germline V gene, CDR1 is MNHNS and CDR2 is SASEGT. The CDR3 nucleotides read TGTGCCAGCAGTGAAGTTGGGCCTACGGATGGCGACACCTTC. As protein: CASSEVGPTDGDTF.

The chain has TRBV7-2 and TRBJ2-3; no clear D. The CDR3 length is 13 residues. Germline lookup yields CDR1 SGHTA and CDR2 FQGNSA. V lost 6 bases and J 0 bases, leaving 7 bases between the germline ends. CDR3 nucleotides: TGTGCCAGCAGTTTCCCAAGCACAGATACGCAGTATTTT. This translates into CASSFPSTDTQYF.

In its sample, this clonotype was seen a few times. The rearrangement joins TRBV20-1 to TRBJ2-7, with 7 bases identical to TRBD1. Losses at the gene ends were 6 bases for V and 9 bases for J; bases not matched to a gene: 14. The CDR3 extends over 13 amino acids. CDR1 is DFQATT and CDR2 is SNEGSKA in the germline V gene (reference sequence). The CDR3 nucleotides read TGCAGTGCAATTGAGGGGGCGGCCCCGGCGCAGTACTTC. Its translation is CSAIEGAAPAQYF.